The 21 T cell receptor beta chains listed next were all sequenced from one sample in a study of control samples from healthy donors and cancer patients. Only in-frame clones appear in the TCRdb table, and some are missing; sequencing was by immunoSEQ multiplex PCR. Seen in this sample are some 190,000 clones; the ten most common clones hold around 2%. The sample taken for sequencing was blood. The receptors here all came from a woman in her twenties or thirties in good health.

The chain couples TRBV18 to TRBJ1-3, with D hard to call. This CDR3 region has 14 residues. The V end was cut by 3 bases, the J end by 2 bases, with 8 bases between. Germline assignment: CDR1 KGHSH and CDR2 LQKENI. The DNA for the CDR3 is TGTGCCAGCTCACCCGGAAGGACTGGAAACACCATATATTTT. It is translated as CASSPGRTGNTIYF.

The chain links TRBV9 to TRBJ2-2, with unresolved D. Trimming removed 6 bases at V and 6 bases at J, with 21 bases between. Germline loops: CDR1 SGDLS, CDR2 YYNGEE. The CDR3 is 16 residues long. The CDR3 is CASTLNRPGFAGELFF. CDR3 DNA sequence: TGTGCCAGCACCCTAAACCGACCCGGGTTCGCCGGGGAGCTGTTTTTT.

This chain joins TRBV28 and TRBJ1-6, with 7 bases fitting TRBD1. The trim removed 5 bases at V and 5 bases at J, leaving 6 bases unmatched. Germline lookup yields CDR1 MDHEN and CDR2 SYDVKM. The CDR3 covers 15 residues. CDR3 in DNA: TGTGCCAGCAGTCCAAGGGGGCGGGATAATTCACCCCTCCACTTT. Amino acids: CASSPRGRDNSPLHF.

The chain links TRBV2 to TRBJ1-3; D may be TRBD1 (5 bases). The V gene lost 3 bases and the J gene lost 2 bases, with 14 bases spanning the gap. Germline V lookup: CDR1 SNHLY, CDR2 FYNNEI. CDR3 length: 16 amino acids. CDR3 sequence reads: CASSETTVQAGNTIYF. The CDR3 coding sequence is TGTGCCAGCAGTGAGACGACAGTTCAGGCTGGAAACACCATATATTTT.

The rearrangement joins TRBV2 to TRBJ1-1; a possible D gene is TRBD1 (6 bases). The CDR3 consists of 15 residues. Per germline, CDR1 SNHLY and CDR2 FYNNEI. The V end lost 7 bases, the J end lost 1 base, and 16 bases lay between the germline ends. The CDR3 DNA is TGTGCCAGCACGGGTAGTACAGGGACGAACACTGAAGCTTTCTTT. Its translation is CASTGSTGTNTEAFF.

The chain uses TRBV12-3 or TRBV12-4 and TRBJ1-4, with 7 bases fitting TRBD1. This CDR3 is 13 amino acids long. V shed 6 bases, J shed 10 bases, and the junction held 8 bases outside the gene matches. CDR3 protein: CASSGTEGGKLFF. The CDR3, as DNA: TGTGCCAGCAGCGGGACAGAAGGTGGAAAACTGTTTTTT.

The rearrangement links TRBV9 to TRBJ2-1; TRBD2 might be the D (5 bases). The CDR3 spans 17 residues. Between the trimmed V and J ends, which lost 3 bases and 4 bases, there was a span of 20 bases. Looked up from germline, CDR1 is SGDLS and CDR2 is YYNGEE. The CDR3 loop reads CASSAHRLGVTYNEQFF. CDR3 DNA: TGTGCCAGCAGCGCCCATCGACTGGGAGTCACTTACAATGAGCAGTTCTTC.

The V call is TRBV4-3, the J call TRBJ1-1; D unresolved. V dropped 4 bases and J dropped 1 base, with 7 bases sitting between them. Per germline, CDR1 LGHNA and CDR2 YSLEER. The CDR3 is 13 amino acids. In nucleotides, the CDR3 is TGCGCCAGCAGCCTCGGGTGGAACACTGAAGCTTTCTTT. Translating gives CASSLGWNTEAFF.

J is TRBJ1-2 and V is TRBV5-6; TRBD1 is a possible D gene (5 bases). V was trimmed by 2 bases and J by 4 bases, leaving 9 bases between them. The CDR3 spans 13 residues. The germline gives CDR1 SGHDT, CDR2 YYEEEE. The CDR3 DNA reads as TGTGCCAGCAGCTTATCAGGGTTCTATGGCTACACCTTC. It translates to CASSLSGFYGYTF.

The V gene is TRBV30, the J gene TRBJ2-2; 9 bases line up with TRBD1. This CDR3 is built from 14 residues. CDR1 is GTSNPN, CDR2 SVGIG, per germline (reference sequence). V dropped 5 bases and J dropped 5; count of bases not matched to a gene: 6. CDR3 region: CAWVGQGNTGELFF. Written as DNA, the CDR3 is TGTGCCTGGGTAGGACAGGGGAATACCGGGGAGCTGTTTTTT.

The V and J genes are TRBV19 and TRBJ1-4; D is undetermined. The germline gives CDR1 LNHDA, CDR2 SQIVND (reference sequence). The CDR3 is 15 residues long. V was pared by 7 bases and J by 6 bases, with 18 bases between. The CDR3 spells CASKARLVYDEKLFF. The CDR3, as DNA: TGTGCCAGTAAGGCGCGACTGGTGTATGATGAAAAACTGTTTTTT.

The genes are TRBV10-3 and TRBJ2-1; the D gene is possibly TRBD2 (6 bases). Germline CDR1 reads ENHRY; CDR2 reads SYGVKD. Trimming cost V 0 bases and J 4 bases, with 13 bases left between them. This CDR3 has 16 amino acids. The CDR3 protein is CAISESGGPHYNEQFF. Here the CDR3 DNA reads TGTGCCATCAGTGAGTCGGGGGGTCCCCATTACAATGAGCAGTTCTTC.

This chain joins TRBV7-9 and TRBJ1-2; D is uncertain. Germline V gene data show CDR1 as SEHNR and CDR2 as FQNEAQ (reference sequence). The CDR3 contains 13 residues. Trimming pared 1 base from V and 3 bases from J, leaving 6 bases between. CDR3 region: CASSLEGYYGYTF. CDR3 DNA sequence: TGTGCCAGCAGCTTAGAGGGTTACTATGGCTACACCTTC.

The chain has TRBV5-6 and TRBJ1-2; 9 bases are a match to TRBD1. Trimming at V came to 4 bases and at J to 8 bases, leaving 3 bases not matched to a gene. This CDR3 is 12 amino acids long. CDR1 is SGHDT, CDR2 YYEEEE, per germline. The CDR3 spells CASSRTGVGYTF. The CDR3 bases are TGTGCCAGCAGCCGGACAGGGGTAGGCTACACCTTC.

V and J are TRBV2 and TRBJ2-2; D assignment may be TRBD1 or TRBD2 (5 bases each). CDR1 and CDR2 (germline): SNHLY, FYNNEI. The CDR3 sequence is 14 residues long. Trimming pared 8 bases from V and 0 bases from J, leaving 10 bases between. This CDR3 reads CASGTATNTGELFF. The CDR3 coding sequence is TGTGCCAGCGGGACGGCCACGAACACCGGGGAGCTGTTTTTT.

The DNA for the CDR3 is TGTGCCAGCAGTTTAGGAAACAATGAGCAGTTCTTC. Translated: CASSLGNNEQFF. V usage is TRBV28 and J usage is TRBJ2-1; D ambiguous. Trimming removed 2 bases at V and 5 bases at J, with 4 bases between. From germline, CDR1 is MDHEN and CDR2 SYDVKM. The CDR3 contains 12 residues. Full variable domain (rest looked up from reference TRBV28 and TRBJ2-1): DVKVTQSSRYLVKRTGEKVFLECVQDMDHENMFWYRQDPGLGLRLIYFSYDVKMKEKGDIPEGYSVSREKKERFSLILESASTNQTSMYLCASSLGNNEQFFGPGTRLTVL.

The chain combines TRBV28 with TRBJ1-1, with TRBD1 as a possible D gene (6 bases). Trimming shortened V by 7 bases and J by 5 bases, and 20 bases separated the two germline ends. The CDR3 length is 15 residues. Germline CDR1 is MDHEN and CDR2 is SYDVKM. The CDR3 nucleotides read TGTGCCAGCAACTACGGGGGGGGCGGAGGAACTGAAGCTTTCTTT. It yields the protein CASNYGGGGGTEAFF.

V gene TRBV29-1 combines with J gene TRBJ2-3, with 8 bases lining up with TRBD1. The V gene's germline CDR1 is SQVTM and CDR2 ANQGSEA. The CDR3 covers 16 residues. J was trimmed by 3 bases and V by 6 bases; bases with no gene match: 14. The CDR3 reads CSVRQGASRRTDTQYF. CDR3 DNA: TGCAGCGTCAGGCAGGGGGCTAGTAGAAGAACAGATACGCAGTATTTT.

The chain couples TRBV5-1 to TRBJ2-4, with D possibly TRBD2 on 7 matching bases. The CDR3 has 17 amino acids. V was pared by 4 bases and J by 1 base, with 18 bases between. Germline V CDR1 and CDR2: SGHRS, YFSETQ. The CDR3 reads CASSHGRGALAKNIQYF. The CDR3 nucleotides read TGCGCCAGCAGCCATGGTCGGGGGGCGCTTGCCAAAAACATTCAGTACTTC.

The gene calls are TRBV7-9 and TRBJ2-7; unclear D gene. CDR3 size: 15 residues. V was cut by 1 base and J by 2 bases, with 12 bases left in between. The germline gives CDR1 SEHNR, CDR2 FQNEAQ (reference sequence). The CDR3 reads CASSLVGRGAYEQYF. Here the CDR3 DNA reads TGTGCCAGCAGCTTAGTCGGGCGCGGCGCCTACGAGCAGTACTTC.

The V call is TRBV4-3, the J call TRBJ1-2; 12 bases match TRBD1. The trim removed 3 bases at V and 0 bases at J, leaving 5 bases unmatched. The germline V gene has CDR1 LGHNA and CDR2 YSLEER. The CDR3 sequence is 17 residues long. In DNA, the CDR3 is TGCGCCAGCAGCCAGGGGACAGGGGGCAGGACTAACTATGGCTACACCTTC. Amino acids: CASSQGTGGRTNYGYTF.